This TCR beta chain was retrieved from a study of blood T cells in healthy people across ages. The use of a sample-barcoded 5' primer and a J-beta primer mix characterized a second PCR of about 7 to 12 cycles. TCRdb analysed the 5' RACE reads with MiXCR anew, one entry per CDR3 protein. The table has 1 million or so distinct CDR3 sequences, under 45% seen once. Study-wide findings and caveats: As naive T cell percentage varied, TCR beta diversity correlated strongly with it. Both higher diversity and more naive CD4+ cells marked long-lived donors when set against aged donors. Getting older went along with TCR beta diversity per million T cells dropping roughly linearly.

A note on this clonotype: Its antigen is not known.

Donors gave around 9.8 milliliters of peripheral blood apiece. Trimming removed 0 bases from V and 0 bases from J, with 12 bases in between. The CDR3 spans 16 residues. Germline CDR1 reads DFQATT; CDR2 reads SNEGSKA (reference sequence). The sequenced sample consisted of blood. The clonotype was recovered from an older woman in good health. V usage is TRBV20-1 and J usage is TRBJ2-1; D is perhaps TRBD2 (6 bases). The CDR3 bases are TGCAGTGCTAGAGATCCCCGGGACTCCTCCTACAATGAGCAGTTCTTC. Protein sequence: CSARDPRDSSYNEQFF.